Each of the 27 T cell receptor beta chains below was sequenced from the same sample in a study of blood T cell repertoires in COVID-19. Repertoires were generated with immunoSEQ multiplex PCR, while TCRdb's copy carries only in-frame clones and drops some. Of fewer than 90,000 clones listed, roughly four fifths are singletons. The sample consisted of peripheral blood. The receptors were gathered from a man aged 60 to 75 with COVID-19, enrolled during active disease.

The chain uses TRBV3-1 (or the pseudogene TRBV3-2) and TRBJ1-6; D gene unclear. CDR1 is LGHDT and CDR2 is YNNKEL in the germline V gene (reference sequence). The CDR3 loop spans 16 amino acids. V was cut by 2 bases and J by 6 bases, with 14 bases left in between. CDR3 DNA: TGTGCCAGCAGCCAATACGACACGGCGCTTAATTCACCCCTCCACTTT. Translation: CASSQYDTALNSPLHF.

The chain joins TRBV28 to TRBJ2-5, with 8 bases identical to TRBD1. The CDR3 totals 14 residues. Losses at the gene ends were 4 bases for V and 2 bases for J; bases not matched to a gene: 3. The germline V gene has CDR1 MDHEN and CDR2 SYDVKM. CDR3 residues: CASSYRDRQETQYF. DNA for the CDR3: TGTGCCAGCAGTTATAGGGACAGGCAAGAGACCCAGTACTTC.

V is TRBV19 and J is TRBJ1-3; 7 positions agree with TRBD1. Germline CDR1 reads LNHDA; CDR2 reads SQIVND (reference sequence). The CDR3 loop spans 14 amino acids. V gave up 9 bases and J gave up 2 bases; unmatched junction bases: 7. The CDR3 region has the DNA TGTGCCAGCCAACCGGGACAGACTGGAAACACCATATATTTT. The encoded protein is CASQPGQTGNTIYF.

The V and J genes are TRBV29-1 and TRBJ1-4; tentatively, D is TRBD1 (5 bases). The CDR3 spans 14 residues. Germline lookup yields CDR1 SQVTM and CDR2 ANQGSEA. Trimming pared 6 bases from V and 7 bases from J, leaving 18 bases between. CDR3 protein: CSVGRVGPSEKLFF. For the CDR3, the DNA is TGCAGCGTGGGGCGTGTGGGTCCCAGTGAAAAACTGTTTTTT.

CDR3 in DNA: TGTGCCAGCAGCTTAAACGGGGGATCGGCGAACACTGAAGCTTTCTTT. Protein sequence: CASSLNGGSANTEAFF. The rearrangement joins TRBV7-3 to TRBJ1-1; TRBD1 might be the D (5 bases). Germline assignment: CDR1 SGHTA and CDR2 FQGTGA. Between the trimmed V and J ends, which lost 1 base and 1 base, there was a span of 13 bases. CDR3 length: 16 residues.

The chain is built from TRBV2 and TRBJ2-2; unclear D gene. The germline CDR1 and CDR2 sequences are SNHLY and FYNNEI. This CDR3 contains 16 residues. The V and J ends lost 2 bases and 1 base respectively, with 11 bases between them. This CDR3 is CASSEMELRNTGELFF. The CDR3 DNA sequence: TGTGCCAGCAGTGAAATGGAGTTGAGGAACACCGGGGAGCTGTTTTTT.

The rearrangement links TRBV29-1 to TRBJ1-5; tentative D call: TRBD1 (5 bases). The CDR3 contains 12 residues. Trimming stripped 4 bases from V and 4 bases from J, with 8 bases between. The germline CDR1 and CDR2 sequences are SQVTM and ANQGSEA. The CDR3 here is CSVGQTNQPQHF. The CDR3 region has the DNA TGCAGCGTTGGACAGACAAATCAGCCCCAGCATTTT.

V gene TRBV3-1 (or the pseudogene TRBV3-2) combines with J gene TRBJ2-2; 9 bases map to TRBD1. This CDR3 has 15 amino acids. Losses at the gene ends were 1 base for V and 9 bases for J; bases not matched to a gene: 6. CDR1 and CDR2 from the germline V gene are LGHDT and YNNKEL (reference sequence). As DNA, the CDR3 is TGTGCCAGCAGCCAAGCCGGGACAGGGACTTGGGAGCTGTTTTTT. Amino acid sequence: CASSQAGTGTWELFF.

The rearrangement links TRBV9 to TRBJ1-1; D is undetermined. CDR1 and CDR2 (germline): SGDLS, YYNGEE. This CDR3 has 13 residues. Trimming pared 2 bases from V and 1 base from J, leaving 6 bases between. CDR3 nucleotides: TGTGCCAGCAGCGTCGCCGGGAACACTGAAGCTTTCTTT. It encodes CASSVAGNTEAFF.

Only a few counts were recorded for this clone. V gene TRBV5-5 combines with J gene TRBJ2-7; tentative D call: TRBD1 (6 bases). The CDR3 runs 13 residues. Per the germline V gene, CDR1 is SGHKS and CDR2 is YYEKEE (reference sequence). V lost 7 bases and J lost 2, with 13 bases in between. For the CDR3, the DNA is TGTGCCAGCGGACCGGGACAAACCTACGAGCAGTACTTC. It specifies CASGPGQTYEQYF.

V and J are TRBV18 and TRBJ2-7; 9 positions match TRBD1. CDR3 length: 14 amino acids. Germline trimming cut 3 bases from V and 6 bases from J; bases unmatched to any gene: 6. CDR1 and CDR2 (germline): KGHSH, LQKENI. The DNA for the CDR3 is TGTGCCAGCTCACCCAGGACAGGGGTGGGCGAGCAGTACTTC. Its translation is CASSPRTGVGEQYF.

The gene calls are TRBV6-5 and TRBJ1-2, with TRBD1 matching 7 bases. V was clipped by 6 bases and J by 1 base; unmatched bases: 5. CDR1 MNHEY and CDR2 SVGAGI come from the germline V gene. This CDR3 is 14 amino acids long. The CDR3 bases are TGTGCCAGCAGCCCCGGGACAGATAACTATGGCTACACCTTC. Protein: CASSPGTDNYGYTF.

This rearrangement joins TRBV11-2 to TRBJ2-5, with 7 bases fitting TRBD2. Trimming at V came to 5 bases and at J to 1 base, leaving 4 bases not matched to a gene. The germline V gene has CDR1 SGHAT and CDR2 FQNNGV. The CDR3 has 14 residues. In DNA form, the CDR3 reads TGTGCCAGCAGCCTCAGCGGGACCCAAGAGACCCAGTACTTC. Residues: CASSLSGTQETQYF.

The chain employs TRBV1 and TRBJ2-3; TRBD2, the table's D call, lacks a check against the DNA. TRBV1 is annotated as a pseudogene. The CDR3 loop spans 16 amino acids. The CDR3 sequence: CTSSQGTSGSTDTQYF. The CDR3 bases are TGCACCAGCAGCCAAGGGACTAGCGGGAGCACAGATACGCAGTATTTT.

This chain links TRBV7-9 with TRBJ2-5; the D is unclear. The V end was cut by 1 base, the J end by 7 bases, with 7 bases between. CDR1 SEHNR and CDR2 FQNEAQ come from the germline V gene (reference sequence). The CDR3 is 12 amino acids. The CDR3 reads CASSLDPGTQYF. The CDR3 nucleotides are TGTGCCAGCAGCTTAGACCCGGGGACCCAGTACTTC. Full variable domain (missing parts from reference TRBV7-9 and TRBJ2-5): DTGVSQNPRHKITKRGQNVTFRCDPISEHNRLYWYRQTLGQGPEFLTYFQNEAQLEKSRLLSDRFSAERPKGSFSTLEIQRTEQGDSAMYLCASSLDPGTQYFGPGTRLLVL.

The chain couples TRBV5-1 to TRBJ1-1; D is uncertain. CDR1 and CDR2 from the germline V gene are SGHRS and YFSETQ. The V end was cut by 4 bases, the J end by 4 bases, with 17 bases between. CDR3 length: 15 amino acids. The CDR3 DNA is TGCGCCAGCAGCCACGGTGCGGCATCGGGCACTGAAGCTTTCTTT. Amino acid sequence: CASSHGAASGTEAFF.

This clone has just a few counts. The genes are TRBV27 and TRBJ2-7; 10 positions agree with TRBD2. This CDR3 contains 17 residues. Losses at the gene ends were 8 bases for V and 0 bases for J; bases not matched to a gene: 13. Germline lookup yields CDR1 MNHEY and CDR2 SMNVEV (reference sequence). The CDR3 region has the DNA TGTGCCAGCGCCCGAAGGAGCCTAGCGGGGGACTCCTACGAGCAGTACTTC. Its protein product is CASARRSLAGDSYEQYF.

The sample holds one count of this clone. This rearrangement joins TRBV3-1 (or the pseudogene TRBV3-2) to TRBJ2-1; tentative D call: TRBD2 (5 bases). The V end was cut by 7 bases, the J end by 10 bases, with 17 bases between. The CDR3 runs to 13 residues. The germline gives CDR1 LGHDT, CDR2 YNNKEL (reference sequence). The CDR3 DNA is TGTGCCAGCACCCTAAATGCTCGGGGAGAGCAGTTCTTC. This codes for CASTLNARGEQFF.

V is TRBV5-1 and J is TRBJ2-1; TRBD1 might be the D (5 bases). CDR1 is SGHRS, CDR2 YFSETQ, per germline. The CDR3 runs to 14 residues. Trimming stripped 2 bases from V and 2 bases from J, with 8 bases between. The CDR3 DNA reads TGCGCCAGCAGCTTCGACAGTGCCTACAATGAGCAGTTCTTC. It specifies CASSFDSAYNEQFF.

J is TRBJ2-7 and V is TRBV27; 8 positions agree with TRBD2. The CDR3 is 14 residues long. The germline V gene has CDR1 MNHEY and CDR2 SMNVEV (reference sequence). With V trimmed by 5 bases and J by 0 bases, 3 bases remained unmatched. CDR3 sequence (DNA): TGTGCCAGCAGTACCGGGACTAGCTCCTACGAGCAGTACTTC. It specifies CASSTGTSSYEQYF.

CDR3 coding DNA: TGTGCCAGTAGTATACGACAGGGGAGAGGCGGGGAGCTGTTTTTT. Amino acids: CASSIRQGRGGELFF. The chain employs TRBV19 and TRBJ2-2; 8 bases map to TRBD1. V dropped 2 bases and J dropped 7; count of bases not matched to a gene: 6. Germline V gene data show CDR1 as LNHDA and CDR2 as SQIVND (reference sequence). The CDR3 extends over 15 amino acids.

CDR3: CAWSVGANVLTF. As DNA, the CDR3 is TGTGCCTGGAGTGTTGGCGCCAACGTCCTGACTTTC. The rearrangement links TRBV30 to TRBJ2-6, with D uncertain. The CDR3 runs to 12 residues. V lost 0 bases, J lost 7 bases, and 4 bases lay in between. From germline, CDR1 is GTSNPN and CDR2 SVGIG (reference sequence).

V usage is TRBV5-1 and J usage is TRBJ1-1; D unclear. Trimming stripped 5 bases from V and 5 bases from J, with 19 bases between. The CDR3 totals 15 residues. CDR1 is SGHRS and CDR2 is YFSETQ in the germline V gene. In DNA, the CDR3 is TGCGCCAGCAGGTTTGGCGGGTTAGGAACTACTGAAGCTTTCTTT. Its protein product is CASRFGGLGTTEAFF.

The CDR3 loop is CASNNGGNYGYTF. The CDR3 DNA reads as TGTGCCAGCAACAATGGAGGGAACTATGGCTACACCTTC. The chain carries TRBV6-6 and TRBJ1-2, with D unclear. Germline values: CDR1 MNHNY, CDR2 SVGAGI (reference sequence). The CDR3 is 13 residues long. Trimming left V 7 bases short and J 2 bases short, with 11 bases between.

This chain joins TRBV14 and TRBJ1-2; D is unclear. The germline V gene encodes CDR1 SGHDN and CDR2 FVKESK. CDR3 length: 13 residues. V dropped 3 bases and J dropped 0 bases, with 5 bases sitting between them. CDR3 DNA sequence: TGTGCCAGCAGCCAGGGCCCTAACTATGGCTACACCTTC. Protein product: CASSQGPNYGYTF.

The chain has TRBV19 and TRBJ2-2; 10 bases line up with TRBD2. The V segment lost 7 bases and the J segment 4 bases; nucleotides outside the gene matches: 9. Germline V CDR1 and CDR2: LNHDA, SQIVND (reference sequence). CDR3 size: 16 residues. CDR3 protein: CASTPRLAGATGELFF. CDR3 nucleotide sequence: TGTGCCAGTACCCCGAGGCTAGCGGGAGCCACCGGGGAGCTGTTTTTT.

The chain has TRBV18 and TRBJ2-7; 8 bases match TRBD1. J gave up 4 bases and V 0 bases, and 2 bases lay outside the gene matches. Germline V gives CDR1 KGHSH, CDR2 LQKENI. CDR3 length: 14 amino acids. For the CDR3, the DNA is TGTGCCAGCTCACCACCGACAGGGGAGTACGAGCAGTACTTC. Translation: CASSPPTGEYEQYF.